Sequencing of this T cell receptor beta chain was carried out in a study of ipilimumab plus nivolumab after autologous stem cell transplantation. Study as a whole: Typical patient got four to six ipilimumab doses and under 10 nivolumab doses (median). The myeloma group: high-risk transplant-naive, or relapse within 3 years after first autologous transplant.

Profiled with immunoSEQ multiplex PCR; TCRdb holds only in-frame clones, not every one. This sample has about 43,000 clones, with roughly 90% found just once. Starting 14 to 28 days after autologous transplant, ipilimumab 1 mg/kg was given. V shed 5 bases and J shed 5 bases, with 19 bases lying between them. The CDR3 is 15 amino acids. The germline V gene encodes CDR1 MDHEN and CDR2 SYDVKM. This receptor was identified in a male donor with multiple myeloma. The specimen was PBMCs, collected in a trial of ipilimumab plus nivolumab as post-transplant consolidation. The rearrangement joins TRBV28 to TRBJ2-7; no firm D call. The CDR3 bases are TGTGCCAGCAGTGCCTCACAGACGTCCCCGAACGAGCAGTACTTC. Protein sequence: CASSASQTSPNEQYF.